A single sample gave rise to the 19 T cell receptor beta chains below, sequenced in a study of monozygotic twins with inflammatory bowel disease. Each CDR3 protein gets one entry in TCRdb, which reprocessed the 5' RACE reads and gives no DNA. This listing includes 200,000 to 250,000 distinct CDR3 sequences. What was sequenced was blood. These receptors were obtained from a human donor with ulcerative colitis or Crohn's disease, or a healthy co-twin of an affected twin (not recorded which).

This rearrangement joins TRBV27 to TRBJ1-5. CDR1 is MNHEY, CDR2 SMNVEV, per germline (reference sequence). CDR3 length: 16 residues. CDR3 sequence: CASSSLTEGPYQPQHF.

The J gene is TRBJ2-7, the V gene TRBV20-1. Germline V lookup: CDR1 DFQATT, CDR2 SNEGSKA (reference sequence). The CDR3 runs to 11 residues. The CDR3 protein is CRAQANYEQYF.

V usage is TRBV6-1 and J usage is TRBJ2-7. The CDR3 extends over 14 amino acids. Germline values: CDR1 MNHNS, CDR2 SASEGT. CDR3 in amino acids: CASRALRDSYEQYF.

The V call is TRBV30, the J call TRBJ1-2; with no DNA, the TCRdb D assignment of TRBD1 cannot be verified. There are 12 residues in the CDR3. CDR1 GTSNPN and CDR2 SVGIG come from the germline V gene (reference sequence). The CDR3 reads CAWSVTGNGYTF.

This chain uses TRBV28 with TRBJ2-7; TCRdb's assignment of TRBD1 cannot be checked, as there is no DNA. The germline V gene encodes CDR1 MDHEN and CDR2 SYDVKM. CDR3 length: 13 amino acids. The chain's CDR3 is CASSSGGLYEQYF. Full variable domain (remainder filled in from reference TRBV28 and TRBJ2-7): DVKVTQSSRYLVKRTGEKVFLECVQDMDHENMFWYRQDPGLGLRLIYFSYDVKMKEKGDIPEGYSVSREKKERFSLILESASTNQTSMYLCASSSGGLYEQYFGPGTRLTVT.

This chain connects TRBV7-8 to TRBJ1-6; with no DNA, the TCRdb D assignment of TRBD1 cannot be verified. The CDR3 is 17 residues long. Germline lookup yields CDR1 SGHVS and CDR2 FQNEAQ. The CDR3 is CASSLVGQMAYNSPLHF.

The chain carries TRBV20-1 and TRBJ2-1; with no DNA, the TCRdb D assignment of TRBD1 cannot be verified. Germline V lookup: CDR1 DFQATT, CDR2 SNEGSKA (reference sequence). CDR3 size: 12 residues. CDR3 loop: CSAVGAGHSRVF.

The gene calls are TRBV11-2 and TRBJ1-1; TCRdb's D gene call, TRBD1, goes unchecked for lack of DNA. The germline gives CDR1 SGHAT, CDR2 FQNNGV. The CDR3 extends over 18 amino acids. CDR3 residues: CASSYTGVETAWNTEAFF.

This sequence joins TRBV20-1 and TRBJ2-2. This CDR3 region has 12 residues. Germline lookup yields CDR1 DFQATT and CDR2 SNEGSKA (reference sequence). CDR3: CSASDGPGELFF.

The chain employs TRBV7-9 and TRBJ1-2; TCRdb's D call of TRBD1 is untestable without DNA. Germline V gives CDR1 SEHNR, CDR2 FQNEAQ (reference sequence). This CDR3 is 15 amino acids long. CDR3 sequence reads: CASSLAGDKDYGYTF. Supplemented by reference TRBV7-9 and TRBJ1-2, the full variable domain reads DTGVSQNPRHKITKRGQNVTFRCDPISEHNRLYWYRQTLGQGPEFLTYFQNEAQLEKSRLLSDRFSAERPKGSFSTLEIQRTEQGDSAMYLCASSLAGDKDYGYTFGSGTRLTVV.

The V call is TRBV21-1, the J call TRBJ1-4; without DNA, the TCRdb call of TRBD1 cannot be checked. TRBV21-1 is an annotated pseudogene. The CDR3 spans 15 residues. The chain's CDR3 is CASSKDRATNEKLFF.

The gene calls are TRBV27 and TRBJ2-1; checking the TCRdb D call of TRBD2 is not possible without DNA. The length of the CDR3 is 18 residues. Germline CDR1 reads MNHEY; CDR2 reads SMNVEV (reference sequence). The CDR3 spells CASRPGTSGRATYNEQFF.

This chain links TRBV19 with TRBJ1-5; there is no DNA to check the TCRdb D call of TRBD1. Germline CDR1 is LNHDA and CDR2 is SQIVND (reference sequence). The CDR3 length is 16 residues. CDR3 in amino acids: CASSIMGQALGQPQHF.

V usage is TRBV12-3 or TRBV12-4 and J usage is TRBJ2-3; TCRdb's D call, TRBD1, is unchecked because there is no DNA. This CDR3 is 12 amino acids long. CDR3 loop: CASSLGGNTQYF.

The genes are TRBV7-3 and TRBJ1-2; TCRdb's D call, TRBD1, is unchecked because there is no DNA. CDR3 length: 16 amino acids. Germline V CDR1 and CDR2: SGHTA, FQGTGA. The CDR3 sequence: CASSSRQGWICYGYTF.

The V gene is TRBV5-1, the J gene TRBJ2-7; TCRdb names TRBD2, which stays unverified in the absence of DNA. Per the germline V gene, CDR1 is SGHRS and CDR2 is YFSETQ. This CDR3 comprises 13 residues. The CDR3 reads CASSLAGPPEQYF.

The chain joins TRBV5-6 to TRBJ2-6. This CDR3 region has 15 residues. The germline V gene has CDR1 SGHDT and CDR2 YYEEEE. Here the CDR3 reads CASSLGSSGANVLTF.

The genes are TRBV5-1 and TRBJ2-7. The length of the CDR3 is 13 residues. The germline CDR1 and CDR2 sequences are SGHRS and YFSETQ. CDR3 loop: CASSLKETYEQYF.

The genes are TRBV7-2 and TRBJ1-2; the TCRdb D gene call, TRBD1, has no DNA to confirm it. This CDR3 is built from 15 residues. The germline V gene encodes CDR1 SGHTA and CDR2 FQGNSA. CDR3 protein: CASSPTQGIGYGYTF.